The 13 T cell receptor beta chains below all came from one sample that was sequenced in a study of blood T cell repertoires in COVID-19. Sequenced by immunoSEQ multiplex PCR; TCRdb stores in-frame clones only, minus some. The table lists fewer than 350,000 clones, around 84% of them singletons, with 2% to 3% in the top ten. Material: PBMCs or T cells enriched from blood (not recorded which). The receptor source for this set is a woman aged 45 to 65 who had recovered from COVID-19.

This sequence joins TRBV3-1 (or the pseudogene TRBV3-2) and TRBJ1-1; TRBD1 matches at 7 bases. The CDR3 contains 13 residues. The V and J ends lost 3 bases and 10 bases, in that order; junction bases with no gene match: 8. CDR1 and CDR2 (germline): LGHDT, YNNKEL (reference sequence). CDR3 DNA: TGTGCCAGCAGCCATCGACAGGGTGGCGGAGCTTTCTTT. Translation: CASSHRQGGGAFF.

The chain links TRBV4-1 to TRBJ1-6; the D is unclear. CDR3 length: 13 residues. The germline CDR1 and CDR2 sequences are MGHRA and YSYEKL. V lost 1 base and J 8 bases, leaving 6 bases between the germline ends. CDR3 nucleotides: TGCGCCAGCAGCCAAGTCGGGGATTCACCCCTCCACTTT. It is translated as CASSQVGDSPLHF.

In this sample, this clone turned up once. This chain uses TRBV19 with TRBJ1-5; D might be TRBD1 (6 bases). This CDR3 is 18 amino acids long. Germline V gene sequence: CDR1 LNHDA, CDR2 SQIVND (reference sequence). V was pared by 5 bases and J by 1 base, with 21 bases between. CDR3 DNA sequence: TGTGCCAGTAGTGAGGTCTGGGGGGGGCGCAGAAGCAATCAGCCCCAGCATTTT. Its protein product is CASSEVWGGRRSNQPQHF.

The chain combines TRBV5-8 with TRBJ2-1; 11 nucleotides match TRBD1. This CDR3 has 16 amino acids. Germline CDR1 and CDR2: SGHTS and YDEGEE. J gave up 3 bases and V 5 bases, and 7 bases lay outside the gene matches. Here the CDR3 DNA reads TGTGCCAGCAGATACTCCGGGACAGGGGGCTACAATGAGCAGTTCTTC. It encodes CASRYSGTGGYNEQFF.

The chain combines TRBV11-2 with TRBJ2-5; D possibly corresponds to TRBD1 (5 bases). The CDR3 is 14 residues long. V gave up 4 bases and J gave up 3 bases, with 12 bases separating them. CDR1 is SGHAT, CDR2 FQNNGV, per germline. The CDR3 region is CASSSRAREETQYF. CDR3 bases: TGTGCCAGCAGCTCAAGGGCCAGGGAAGAGACCCAGTACTTC.

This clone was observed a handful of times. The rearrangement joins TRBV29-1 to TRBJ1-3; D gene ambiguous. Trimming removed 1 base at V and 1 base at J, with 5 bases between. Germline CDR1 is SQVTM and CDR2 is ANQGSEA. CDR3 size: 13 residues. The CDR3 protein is CSVEGQSGNTIYF. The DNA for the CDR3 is TGCAGCGTTGAAGGTCAGTCTGGAAACACCATATATTTT.

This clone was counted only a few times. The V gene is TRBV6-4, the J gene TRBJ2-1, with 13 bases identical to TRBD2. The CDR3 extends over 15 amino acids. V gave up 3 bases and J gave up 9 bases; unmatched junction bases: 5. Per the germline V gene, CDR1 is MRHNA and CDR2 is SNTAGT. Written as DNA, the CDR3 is TGTGCCAGCAGTGAAACTAGCGGGGGGGCCGGTGAGCAGTTCTTC. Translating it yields CASSETSGGAGEQFF.

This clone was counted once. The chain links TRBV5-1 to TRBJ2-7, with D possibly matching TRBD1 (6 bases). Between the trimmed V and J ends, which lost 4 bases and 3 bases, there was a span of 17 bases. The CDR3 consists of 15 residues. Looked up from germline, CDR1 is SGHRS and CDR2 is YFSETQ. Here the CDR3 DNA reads TGCGCCAGCAGCCCCAGACAGGTAGGGGACTACGAGCAGTACTTC. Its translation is CASSPRQVGDYEQYF.

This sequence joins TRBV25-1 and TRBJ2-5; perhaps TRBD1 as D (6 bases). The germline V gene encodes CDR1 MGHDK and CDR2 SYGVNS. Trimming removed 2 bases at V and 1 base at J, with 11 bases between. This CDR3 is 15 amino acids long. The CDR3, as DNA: TGTGCCAGCAGTGAACGGACAGTTTTCCAAGAGACCCAGTACTTC. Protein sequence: CASSERTVFQETQYF.

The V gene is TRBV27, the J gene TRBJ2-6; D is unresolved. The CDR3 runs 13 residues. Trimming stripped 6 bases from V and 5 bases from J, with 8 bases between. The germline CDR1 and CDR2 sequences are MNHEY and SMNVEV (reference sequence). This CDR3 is CASRTGWANVLTF. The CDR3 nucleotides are TGTGCCAGCAGGACGGGTTGGGCCAACGTCCTGACTTTC.

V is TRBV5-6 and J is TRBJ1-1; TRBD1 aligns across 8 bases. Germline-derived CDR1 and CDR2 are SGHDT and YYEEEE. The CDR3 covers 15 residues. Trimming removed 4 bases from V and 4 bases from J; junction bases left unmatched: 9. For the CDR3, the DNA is TGTGCCAGCAGCAGATCCCACAGGGGGGTCACTGAAGCTTTCTTT. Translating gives CASSRSHRGVTEAFF.

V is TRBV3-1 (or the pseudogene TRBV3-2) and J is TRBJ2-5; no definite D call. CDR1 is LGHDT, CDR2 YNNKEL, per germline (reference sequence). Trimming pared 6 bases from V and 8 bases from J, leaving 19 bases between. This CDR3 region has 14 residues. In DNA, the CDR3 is TGTGCCAGCAGGCCACCGGGTGGCTCAATAACCCAGTACTTC. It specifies CASRPPGGSITQYF.

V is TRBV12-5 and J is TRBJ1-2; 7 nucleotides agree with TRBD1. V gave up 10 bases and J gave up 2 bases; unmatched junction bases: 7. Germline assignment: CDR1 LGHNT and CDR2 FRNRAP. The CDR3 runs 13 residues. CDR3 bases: TGTGCTACAGCCTCGGGACAGAACTATGGCTACACCTTC. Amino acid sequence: CATASGQNYGYTF. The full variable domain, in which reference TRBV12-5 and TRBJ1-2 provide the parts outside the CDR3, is DARVTQTPRHKVTEMGQEVTMRCQPILGHNTVFWYRQTMMQGLELLAYFRNRAPLDDSGMPKDRFSAEMPDATLATLKIQPSEPRDSAVYFCATASGQNYGYTFGSGTRLTVV.